These T cell receptor beta chains were read from a single sample in a study of OX40 agonist ivuxolimab in advanced cancers. This table comes from immunoSEQ multiplex PCR, and its TCRdb copy is limited to in-frame clones, with some not included. The sample holds about 58,000 clones, about 82% seen once. The source was CD4+ or CD8+ T cells sorted from blood, collected in a trial of the OX40 agonist ivuxolimab. Receptor source: an adult with an advanced solid tumor such as melanoma, head and neck, liver or kidney cancer. Both conserved end residues are part of each CDR3. The D gene is left open where the match is weak. Rows may omit the clone size; those that give it use once, few, many or a size class.

d_call clone_size j_call v_call cdr3_aa cdr3_nt
- - TRBJ2-1 TRBV10-3 CAISPEGSYNEQFF TGTGCCATCAGCCCCGAGGGGTCCTACAATGAGCAGTTCTTC
- few TRBJ2-2 TRBV2 CASSGEVAGELFF TGTGCCAGCAGTGGTGAGGTCGCCGGGGAGCTGTTTTTT
- - TRBJ2-2 TRBV7-2 CASSLQAPDFAGELFF TGTGCCAGCAGTCTACAGGCCCCGGATTTTGCCGGGGAGCTGTTTTTT
TRBD2 - TRBJ2-1 TRBV9 CASSAAGLAFYEQFF TGTGCCAGCAGCGCCGCGGGACTAGCGTTCTATGAGCAGTTCTTC
- - TRBJ1-5 TRBV18 CASTPDRDQPQHF TGTGCCAGCACCCCGGACCGGGATCAGCCCCAGCATTTT
- - TRBJ1-1 TRBV12-2 CASRSRGPRNTEAFF TGTGCAAGTCGCTCCAGGGGACCGAGGAACACTGAAGCTTTCTTT
- - TRBJ1-2 TRBV6-5 CASGIDRGYGYTF TGTGCCAGCGGAATTGACAGAGGTTATGGCTACACCTTC
- - TRBJ2-3 TRBV6-1 CASSEVGPGRGDTQYF TGTGCCAGCAGTGAAGTAGGACCTGGGCGGGGAGATACGCAGTATTTT
- - TRBJ2-2 TRBV5-1 CASTTGTLGELFF TGCGCCAGCACAACCGGGACACTCGGGGAGCTGTTTTTT
- - TRBJ1-2 TRBV11-2 CASSNRTPNYGYTF TGTGCCAGCAGCAATCGAACACCTAACTATGGCTACACCTTC
- - TRBJ1-1 TRBV7-8 CASSFQGQSNTEAFF TGTGCCAGCAGCTTCCAAGGTCAGTCGAACACTGAAGCTTTCTTT
- - TRBJ1-1 TRBV7-8 CASSLGGRPTNTEAFF TGTGCCAGCAGCTTAGGGGGGAGACCCACGAACACTGAAGCTTTCTTT
TRBD1 few TRBJ1-6 TRBV2 CASQTNRGFNSPLHF TGTGCCAGCCAGACCAACAGGGGGTTTAATTCACCCCTCCACTTT
TRBD2 - TRBJ2-1 TRBV2 CASSEARGGPYNEQFF TGTGCCAGCAGTGAAGCACGGGGGGGCCCCTACAATGAGCAGTTCTTC
- - TRBJ1-2 TRBV7-9 CASSAPGGSGYGYTF TGTGCCAGCAGCGCCCCTGGGGGGAGCGGCTATGGCTACACCTTC
- - TRBJ2-2 TRBV5-1 CASSLESGYTGELFF TGCGCCAGCAGCTTGGAGTCAGGGTATACCGGGGAGCTGTTTTTT
- once TRBJ1-5 TRBV28 CASSFYDQPQHF TGTGCCAGCAGCTTTTATGATCAGCCCCAGCATTTT
- - TRBJ1-1 TRBV18 CASALGEGTEAFF TGTGCCAGCGCCCTCGGGGAGGGCACTGAAGCTTTCTTT
TRBD1 - TRBJ2-6 TRBV11-3 CASSRRQGDSGANVLTF TGTGCCAGCAGCCGCCGACAGGGAGACTCTGGGGCCAACGTCCTGACTTTC
TRBD1 - TRBJ2-7 TRBV5-1 CASSSGTGSYEQYF TGCGCCAGCAGTTCCGGGACAGGGAGCTACGAGCAGTACTTC
- - TRBJ1-2 TRBV11-2 CASSLAGRSNYGYTF TGTGCCAGCAGCTTAGCTGGCAGAAGCAACTATGGCTACACCTTC
- - TRBJ2-3 TRBV5-5 CASSLDLGGGTDTQYF TGTGCCAGCAGCTTGGATCTGGGGGGAGGCACAGATACGCAGTATTTT
- - TRBJ1-5 TRBV27 CASRDGPRDQPQHF TGTGCCAGCAGAGATGGACCTAGGGATCAGCCCCAGCATTTT
- - TRBJ1-2 TRBV18 CASSRLGGDGYTF TGTGCCAGCTCACGCTTGGGGGGTGATGGCTACACCTTC
TRBD2 - TRBJ2-7 TRBV6-5 CASRGTSGAEQYF TGTGCCAGCAGGGGGACTAGCGGGGCCGAGCAGTACTTC
- - TRBJ1-1 TRBV4-1 CASSQGEPNTEAFF TGCGCCAGCAGCCAGGGGGAACCGAACACTGAAGCTTTCTTT
TRBD1 - TRBJ1-2 TRBV6-5 CASSYSQGQAYGYTF TGTGCCAGCAGTTACTCACAGGGACAGGCCTATGGCTACACCTTC
TRBD1 - TRBJ1-6 TRBV4-1 CASSHTGQRNSPLHF TGCGCCAGCAGCCACACGGGACAGCGTAATTCACCCCTCCACTTT
- few TRBJ1-6 TRBV27 CASSSRGAGNSPLHF TGTGCCAGCAGTTCGCGGGGGGCAGGTAATTCACCCCTCCACTTT
TRBD2 - TRBJ2-5 TRBV10-2 CASTTGGAAQYF TGCGCCAGCACTACGGGGGGGGCCGCCCAGTACTTC
- - TRBJ1-1 TRBV7-2 CASEVVNTEAFF TGTGCCAGCGAGGTTGTGAACACTGAAGCTTTCTTT
- - TRBJ2-2 TRBV11-2 CASSQTNTGELFF TGTGCCAGCAGCCAGACCAACACCGGGGAGCTGTTTTTT
TRBD1 - TRBJ1-2 TRBV18 CASSPQTGGEYGYTF TGTGCCAGCTCACCACAGACAGGGGGGGAGTATGGCTACACCTTC
- - TRBJ2-7 TRBV5-1 CASSLTGGSAYEQYF TGCGCCAGCAGCTTGACCGGGGGATCGGCCTACGAGCAGTACTTC
- few TRBJ1-1 TRBV19 CASSNSVNTEAFF TGTGCCAGTAGTAACTCCGTTAACACTGAAGCTTTCTTT
TRBD2 - TRBJ2-7 TRBV10-2 CASSASRGGGTYEQYF TGCGCCAGCAGTGCCTCCCGGGGGGGAGGTACCTACGAGCAGTACTTC
- - TRBJ2-7 TRBV7-3 CASSLTGIGGDSYEQYF TGTGCCAGCAGCTTAACGGGGATAGGCGGGGATTCCTACGAGCAGTACTTC
TRBD2 - TRBJ2-5 TRBV19 CASSRGLAGGHQETQYF TGTGCCAGTAGTAGAGGACTAGCGGGGGGACACCAAGAGACCCAGTACTTC
- once TRBJ1-1 TRBV7-6 CASIPSRGTEAFF TGTGCCAGCATACCTTCCAGGGGCACTGAAGCTTTCTTT
- - TRBJ1-3 TRBV28 CASSLTNTIYF TGTGCCAGCAGTTTAACGAACACCATATATTTT
TRBD1 - TRBJ2-1 TRBV2 CASIWDSSYNEQFF TGTGCCAGCATTTGGGACAGCTCCTACAATGAGCAGTTCTTC
TRBD1 - TRBJ1-4 TRBV7-2 CASSNSGTGAEKLFF TGTGCCAGCAGCAACTCCGGGACAGGGGCTGAAAAACTGTTTTTT
TRBD1 few TRBJ1-5 TRBV23-1 CASSQRQGEDQPQHF TGCGCCAGCAGTCAACGACAGGGAGAAGATCAGCCCCAGCATTTT
- - TRBJ1-1 TRBV7-2 CASTLALNTEAFF TGTGCCAGCACCCTGGCCCTTAACACTGAAGCTTTCTTT
TRBD1 - TRBJ2-1 TRBV5-4 CASSRRQGSYNEQFF TGTGCCAGCAGCCGCCGACAGGGCTCCTACAATGAGCAGTTCTTC
TRBD2 - TRBJ2-3 TRBV29-1 CSGGTTSTDTQYF TGCAGCGGCGGGACTACGAGCACAGATACGCAGTATTTT
- - TRBJ1-4 TRBV5-1 CASSLEGGGTNEKLFF TGCGCCAGCAGCTTGGAGGGGGGCGGAACTAATGAAAAACTGTTTTTT
- - TRBJ1-4 TRBV2 CASSGYRDVNEKLFF TGTGCCAGCAGTGGTTACAGGGATGTTAATGAAAAACTGTTTTTT